This entry lists 10 T cell receptor beta chains sequenced from one sample in a study of graft-versus-host responses after intestinal transplantation. Profiled with immunoSEQ multiplex PCR; TCRdb holds only in-frame clones, not every one. The sample includes fewer than 30,000 clones, around 90% of them seen just once. Source: PBMCs, taken around 460 days after intestinal transplantation. The source of these receptors is a human patient who received an intestinal transplant, so some T cells may come from the graft donor.

The chain uses TRBV5-5 and TRBJ1-1, with D perhaps TRBD1 (6 bases). V shed 1 base and J shed 0 bases, with 7 bases lying between them. Germline CDR1 SGHKS, CDR2 YYEKEE (reference sequence). The CDR3 consists of 14 residues. The CDR3 reads CASSLRTVNTEAFF. As DNA, the CDR3 is TGTGCCAGCAGCTTGAGGACAGTGAACACTGAAGCTTTCTTT.

The chain couples TRBV5-5 to TRBJ1-6; 9 bases are a match to TRBD1. The CDR3 consists of 14 residues. The V gene end was trimmed by 0 bases and the J gene end by 10 bases; junction bases not matched to a gene: 2. Germline CDR1 and CDR2: SGHKS and YYEKEE (reference sequence). CDR3 nucleotides: TGTGCCAGCAGCTTGGGACAGGGGGGATCACCCCTCCACTTT. Translating gives CASSLGQGGSPLHF.

This rearrangement joins TRBV14 to TRBJ2-7; D might be TRBD1 (6 bases). The CDR3 runs to 18 residues. Between the trimmed V and J ends, which lost 0 bases and 3 bases, there was a span of 21 bases. Germline V gene data show CDR1 as SGHDN and CDR2 as FVKESK. DNA of the CDR3: TGTGCCAGCAGCCAAGATCCCGGAGCCAGGGGCAGAGGCTACGAGCAGTACTTC. This sequence encodes CASSQDPGARGRGYEQYF. Using reference TRBV14 and TRBJ2-7 for the parts outside the CDR3, the full variable domain is EAGVTQFPSHSVIEKGQTVTLRCDPISGHDNLYWYRRVMGKEIKFLLHFVKESKQDESGMPNNRFLAERTGGTYSTLKVQPAELEDSGVYFCASSQDPGARGRGYEQYFGPGTRLTVT.

In this sample, this clone turned up once. V is TRBV30 and J is TRBJ2-1, with 9 positions matching TRBD2. J was trimmed by 7 bases and V by 4 bases; bases with no gene match: 11. Germline CDR1 GTSNPN, CDR2 SVGIG (reference sequence). The CDR3 loop spans 15 amino acids. In nucleotides, the CDR3 is TGTGCCTGGACCCACGTAGCGGGAGCGACGAATGAGCAGTTCTTC. It translates to CAWTHVAGATNEQFF.

V gene TRBV9 combines with J gene TRBJ2-3, with D tentatively TRBD2 (6 bases). Trimming took off 6 bases at V and 2 bases at J, with 16 bases between the two ends. CDR1 is SGDLS, CDR2 YYNGEE, per germline. The length of the CDR3 is 15 residues. CDR3 coding DNA: TGTGCCAGCACCAAAGGCGGGGAGTACACAGATACGCAGTATTTT. It yields the protein CASTKGGEYTDTQYF. Full variable domain (missing parts from reference TRBV9 and TRBJ2-3): DSGVTQTPKHLITATGQRVTLRCSPRSGDLSVYWYQQSLDQGLQFLIQYYNGEERAKGNILERFSAQQFPDLHSELNLSSLELGDSALYFCASTKGGEYTDTQYFGPGTRLTVL.

The chain recombines TRBV4-3 with TRBJ1-4; 8 bases are a match to TRBD1. Germline trimming cut 0 bases from V and 8 bases from J; bases unmatched to any gene: 5. Per the germline V gene, CDR1 is LGHNA and CDR2 is YSLEER. The CDR3 is 15 amino acids. CDR3 in amino acids: CASSQEGTGLEKLFF. The CDR3 bases are TGCGCCAGCAGCCAAGAGGGGACAGGCTTAGAAAAACTGTTTTTT.

The chain joins TRBV7-9 to TRBJ2-7; D tentatively fits TRBD1 or TRBD2 (5 bases each). The CDR3 is 13 residues long. Trimming removed 5 bases at V and 0 bases at J, with 8 bases between. The germline gives CDR1 SEHNR, CDR2 FQNEAQ (reference sequence). The CDR3 DNA reads as TGTGCCAGCAGCCGGGGCACCTCCTACGAGCAGTACTTC. This gives the protein CASSRGTSYEQYF.

This chain links TRBV5-1 with TRBJ2-5, with D uncertain. V lost 0 bases and J lost 3, with 0 bases in between. The CDR3 runs 11 residues. Germline V gene data show CDR1 as SGHRS and CDR2 as YFSETQ. CDR3 loop: CASSLEETQYF. The CDR3 DNA follows: TGCGCCAGCAGCTTGGAAGAGACCCAGTACTTC.

The V and J genes are TRBV28 and TRBJ1-1; the D gene is possibly TRBD1 (5 bases). The germline CDR1 and CDR2 sequences are MDHEN and SYDVKM. The germline V and J ends were trimmed by 1 base and 1 base, with 22 bases remaining between them. This CDR3 is built from 19 residues. The CDR3 here is CASSLFGSLERQQNTEAFF. The CDR3 DNA reads as TGTGCCAGCAGTTTATTTGGGTCCTTGGAACGACAGCAGAACACTGAAGCTTTCTTT.

This chain connects TRBV7-8 to TRBJ2-5, with D tentatively TRBD1 (6 bases). CDR3 length: 12 amino acids. The germline V and J ends were trimmed by 4 bases and 4 bases, with 7 bases remaining between them. Per germline, CDR1 SGHVS and CDR2 FQNEAQ. CDR3 sequence: CASSSQGETQYF. The CDR3 nucleotides are TGTGCCAGCAGCTCACAGGGAGAGACCCAGTACTTC.